These T cell receptor beta chains were read from a single sample in a study of cytomegalovirus exposure and HLA in healthy donors. Only in-frame clones appear in the TCRdb table, and some are missing; sequencing was by immunoSEQ multiplex PCR. The sample carries about 160,000 clones, around 84% recorded once. What was sequenced was PBMCs. The source of these receptors is a woman in her thirties or forties in good health and CMV-seronegative. Each CDR3 is given with its conserved first and last residue. The D gene is left open where the match is weak. Some rows have no size entry. The others give once, few or many, or a class for an expanded clone.

d_gene | j_gene | abundance | v_gene | CDR3nt | CDR3aa
TRBD1 | TRBJ2-5 | - | TRBV2 | TGTGCCAGCAGTGAAGGGGACAGGGACCAAGAGACCCAGTACTTC | CASSEGDRDQETQYF
TRBD2 | TRBJ2-1 | - | TRBV14 | TGTGCCAGCAGCCAACTGCGGGGGGGCGGCTACAATGAGCAGTTCTTC | CASSQLRGGGYNEQFF
- | TRBJ2-1 | once | TRBV2 | TGTGCCAGCAGTGTTTCGCAGGGAACGAATGAGCAGTTCTTC | CASSVSQGTNEQFF
TRBD2 | TRBJ2-5 | - | TRBV19 | TGTGCCAGTAGTATTTCTAGCGGGCAAGAGACCCAGTACTTC | CASSISSGQETQYF
- | TRBJ1-5 | - | TRBV7-6 | TGTGCCAGCAGCTTAGTTCGGAGTGAAGGGAGGTATCAGCCCCAGCATTTT | CASSLVRSEGRYQPQHF
TRBD1 | TRBJ1-2 | - | TRBV18 | TGTGCCAGCTCAGCGGCCGGGACAGTCTTCGGGGGCTACACCTTC | CASSAAGTVFGGYTF
TRBD1 | TRBJ1-1 | - | TRBV27 | TGTGCCAGCAGGAACCCGGACAGGGGAGGGGAAGCTTTCTTT | CASRNPDRGGEAFF
TRBD1 | TRBJ2-6 | - | TRBV19 | TGTGCCACCGGGGACAGGGGAGAATCTGGGGCCAACGTCCTGACTTTC | CATGDRGESGANVLTF
TRBD2 | TRBJ2-1 | once | TRBV4-2 | TGTGCCAGCAGCCAAGTATCTAAGCGGGGCCCCTACAATGAGCAGTTCTTC | CASSQVSKRGPYNEQFF
TRBD2 | TRBJ2-1 | - | TRBV14 | TGTGCCAGCAGCCAAGAATACGGGGGGTACTACAATGAGCAGTTCTTC | CASSQEYGGYYNEQFF
- | TRBJ2-2 | - | TRBV5-1 | TGCGCCAGCAGCTTGGGTACGGGCGGGGGCCTGAACACCGGGGAGCTGTTTTTT | CASSLGTGGGLNTGELFF
- | TRBJ2-2 | - | TRBV7-2 | TGTGCCAGCAGCTTGGACAACAGGGCGGTCGGGGAGCTGTTTTTT | CASSLDNRAVGELFF
- | TRBJ1-2 | - | TRBV27 | TGTGCCAGCAGCCCAGAGCCCCGGGGGGGATTAAGTAACTATGGCTACACCTTC | CASSPEPRGGLSNYGYTF
- | TRBJ2-5 | - | TRBV5-1 | TGCGCCACCTGTCAGGGAAACGGAGAGACCCAGTACTTC | CATCQGNGETQYF
TRBD1 | TRBJ1-3 | once | TRBV18 | TGTGCCAGCTCCAGACAGGGGGCCCGTGCCCGCTCTGGAAACACCATATATTTT | CASSRQGARARSGNTIYF
- | TRBJ2-7 | - | TRBV6-6 | TGTGCCAGCAGTTCCAGGGGACACGAGCAGTACTTC | CASSSRGHEQYF
TRBD1 | TRBJ2-7 | - | TRBV19 | TGTGCCAGTAGTACGGGACAGGGGACCTACGAGCAGTACTTC | CASSTGQGTYEQYF
- | TRBJ1-2 | - | TRBV19 | TGTGCCAGTAGGACAACAGGGTGGAAGTCGGATGGCTACACCTTC | CASRTTGWKSDGYTF
- | TRBJ1-2 | few | TRBV6-1 | TGTGCCAGTATGGCAGACAGACCTAACTATGGCTACACCTTC | CASMADRPNYGYTF
TRBD2 | TRBJ2-7 | few | TRBV5-4 | TGTGCCAGCAGCCTCAGCGGGGGCGCTAACTACGAGCAGTACTTC | CASSLSGGANYEQYF
- | TRBJ1-1 | - | TRBV28 | TGTGCCAGCAGCTTGTCGAACACTGAAGCTTTCTTT | CASSLSNTEAFF
TRBD1 | TRBJ2-7 | - | TRBV5-1 | TGCGCCAGCAGCAGGGACAGGCCGGACTACGAGCAGTACTTC | CASSRDRPDYEQYF
TRBD1 | TRBJ1-6 | - | TRBV27 | TGTGCCAGCAGTTTACTGACAGGGGGCCCTTCACCCCTCCACTTT | CASSLLTGGPSPLHF